The clone carrying this T cell receptor (beta chain) was counted many times. Its specificity is not known. Amplification targeted TCR beta CDR3 regions from RNA transcripts. The primer set for the first-round RT-PCR of the TCR CDR3 was HTBI. TCRdb passed the multiplex PCR reads through MiXCR, listing each CDR3 protein once. The table has 650,000 to 750,000 distinct CDR3 sequences, about 15% seen once. This CDR3 has 15 residues. CDR1 MDHEN and CDR2 SYDVKM come from the germline V gene. The germline V and J ends were trimmed by 4 bases and 0 bases, with 13 bases remaining between them. This entry comes from a study of T cells in Graves' hyperthyroidism and ophthalmopathy. The study's findings and limits: A model of 13 V-J features distinguished ophthalmopathy from stable hyperthyroidism.

Graves' hyperthyroidism qualified as stable when ophthalmopathy did not progress within 18 months. Clinical symptoms, serum thyroxine and TRAb, thyroid ultrasound and orbital computed tomography together formed the diagnostic basis. Fresh peripheral blood, around 9.5 ml, yielded the PBMCs. V and J are TRBV28 and TRBJ2-7, with D maybe TRBD2 (5 bases). What was sequenced was blood. The source of this sequence is a young woman with Graves' hyperthyroidism. CDR3: CASSSTGRSSYEQYF. The CDR3 region has the DNA TGTGCCAGCAGTTCGACTGGGAGAAGCTCCTACGAGCAGTACTTC.